This T cell receptor beta chain emerged from a study of cytomegalovirus exposure and HLA in healthy donors. About the study: Out of 398 genotyped donors, roughly 83% belonged to the Caucasian-associated ancestry cluster.

The CDR3 runs 16 residues. The germline V gene has CDR1 SGDLS and CDR2 YYNGEE. V shed 4 bases and J 3 bases; nucleotides not matched to a gene: 9. Regarding the study as a whole: Cytomegalovirus-associated TCR beta chains were listed, numbering some 170.

For this clone: The antigen remains unidentified.

Primers for the PCR totalled 60 Vbeta and 13 Jbeta. TCRdb keeps only in-frame clones here, not all; method: immunoSEQ multiplex PCR. The sample has fewer than 300,000 clones, roughly 80% seen once. At collection, donors were nominally healthy, but unrecorded immune exposures were probable. The receptor was isolated from a girl aged 2-10 years in good health and CMV-seronegative. V and J are TRBV9 and TRBJ1-3, with 8 positions matching TRBD1. Sequencing was carried out using PBMCs. CDR3 loop: CASSPIGTGHGNTIYF. The CDR3 coding sequence is TGTGCCAGCAGCCCCATAGGGACAGGACATGGAAACACCATATATTTT.